Described below is a single TCR beta chain sequence and its context. This entry is derived from a study of cytomegalovirus exposure and HLA in healthy donors. The wider study: From HLA-typed donors, an early data release held around 85 million unique TCRs.

Samples came from healthy bone marrow donors. Trimming took 6 bases from V and 1 from J; bases not matched to a gene: 4. This CDR3 is 14 amino acids long. CDR1 and CDR2 (germline): MNHEY, SMNVEV (reference sequence). PCR primers comprised 60 Vbeta and 13 Jbeta primers. Sequencing used immunoSEQ multiplex PCR; TCRdb keeps in-frame clones, though not all of them. The sample holds 160,000 or so clones, approximately 83% seen once. Sequencing used PBMCs. V usage is TRBV27 and J usage is TRBJ1-2; 8 bases map to TRBD1. This TCR came from a woman younger than 30 in good health and CMV-seronegative. The CDR3 DNA follows: TGTGCCAGCAGAAAACAGGGGGTTAACTATGGCTACACCTTC. Its protein is CASRKQGVNYGYTF.